The next 15 T cell receptor beta chains were all read from a single sample in a study of T cell repertoires in aging, cancer and after chemotherapy. A mixed TRB-A/B primer pool amplified rearranged TRB by multiplex touch-down PCR. One entry per CDR3 protein results from TCRdb running MiXCR on the multiplex PCR reads. The sample has several thousand distinct CDR3 sequences; around two fifths are singletons. The template was genomic DNA from peripheral blood, not RNA. The sequencing input was blood. The receptors were gathered from a human donor in good health.

This clonotype was picked up a small number of times. The chain couples TRBV5-8 to TRBJ1-2; D is uncertain. V lost 2 bases and J 1 base, leaving 6 bases between the germline ends. The CDR3 extends over 13 amino acids. Per germline, CDR1 SGHTS and CDR2 YDEGEE. In nucleotides, the CDR3 is TGTGCCAGCAGCTTCCCGGGTAACTATGGCTACACCTTC. It is translated as CASSFPGNYGYTF.

This chain uses TRBV12-3 or TRBV12-4 with TRBJ1-1, with a possible D match to TRBD1 (5 bases). The CDR3 sequence is 12 residues long. The V end lost 2 bases, the J end lost 10 bases, and 11 bases lay between the germline ends. The CDR3 protein is CASSLSGGGAFF. The DNA for the CDR3 is TGTGCCAGCAGTTTATCCGGCGGGGGAGCTTTCTTT.

Within the sample, this clonotype is medium-sized (0.01 to 0.1%). V and J are TRBV29-1 and TRBJ2-3, with TRBD2 identical over 12 bases. CDR3 length: 15 amino acids. Germline CDR1 SQVTM, CDR2 ANQGSEA. V shed 6 bases, J shed 1 base, and the junction held 5 bases outside the gene matches. The CDR3 sequence: CSVGRLAGGTDTQYF. The CDR3 DNA reads TGCAGCGTCGGCCGACTAGCGGGGGGCACAGATACGCAGTATTTT.

This clonotype was seen a few times. V is TRBV10-3 and J is TRBJ1-3, with a tentative D call TRBD1 (6 bases). This CDR3 spans 14 amino acids. The germline V and J ends were trimmed by 2 bases and 3 bases, with 8 bases remaining between them. Germline V gene lookup returns CDR1 ENHRY and CDR2 SYGVKD. The CDR3 sequence is CAISETGFGNTIYF. The CDR3 DNA reads TGTGCCATCAGTGAGACAGGGTTTGGAAACACCATATATTTT.

This chain connects TRBV6-4 to TRBJ2-3, with D tentatively TRBD2 (6 bases). The CDR3 loop spans 15 amino acids. V dropped 0 bases and J dropped 2 bases, with 9 bases sitting between them. CDR1 is MRHNA and CDR2 is SNTAGT in the germline V gene. CDR3 nucleotide sequence: TGTGCCAGCAGTGACTCCGGGACTGCCACAGATACGCAGTATTTT. The encoded protein is CASSDSGTATDTQYF.

This chain connects TRBV19 to TRBJ1-1; 7 bases are a match to TRBD1. After removal of 6 bases from V and 1 base from J, the junction contained 11 bases not matched to a gene. Per the germline V gene, CDR1 is LNHDA and CDR2 is SQIVND (reference sequence). The length of the CDR3 is 16 residues. In DNA, the CDR3 is TGTGCCAGTAGCCCCCTCGGACAGGTCTCGAACACTGAAGCTTTCTTT. Translation gives CASSPLGQVSNTEAFF.

The chain recombines TRBV19 with TRBJ1-1; D not certain. CDR1 is LNHDA and CDR2 is SQIVND in the germline V gene (reference sequence). Trimming left V 8 bases short and J 7 bases short, with 14 bases between. This CDR3 has 12 amino acids. DNA of the CDR3: TGTGCCAGTGCCGGAGGAAGATATGAAGCTTTCTTT. Amino acid sequence: CASAGGRYEAFF.

This clonotype was seen more than once but under ten times. The CDR3 is CASSPEVNTEAFF. The CDR3 DNA follows: TGTGCCAGCAGCCCGGAGGTGAACACTGAAGCTTTCTTT. The chain employs TRBV5-4 and TRBJ1-1; D unclear. Germline V gene data show CDR1 as SGHNT and CDR2 as YYREEE (reference sequence). V lost 4 bases and J lost 0, with 7 bases in between. CDR3 length: 13 amino acids. Filled out from reference TRBV5-4 and TRBJ1-1, the complete variable domain reads ETGVTQSPTHLIKTRGQQVTLRCSSQSGHNTVSWYQQALGQGPQFIFQYYREEENGRGNFPPRFSGLQFPNYSSELNVNALELDDSALYLCASSPEVNTEAFFGQGTRLTVV.

This clonotype turned up a few times. The rearrangement joins TRBV6-2 or TRBV6-3 to TRBJ2-3; D tentatively fits TRBD1 or TRBD2 (5 bases each). V lost 6 bases, J lost 2 bases, and 12 bases lay in between. Germline V gene lookup returns CDR1 MNHEY and CDR2 SVGEGT. CDR3 size: 14 residues. The CDR3 DNA reads as TGTGCCAGCAGCGGGGACCTCACCACAGATACGCAGTATTTT. Its protein product is CASSGDLTTDTQYF.

V and J are TRBV30 and TRBJ2-7; a weak D match, TRBD2 (5 bases). Germline V CDR1 and CDR2: GTSNPN, SVGIG (reference sequence). Trimming shortened V by 3 bases and J by 4 bases, and 16 bases separated the two germline ends. The CDR3 length is 14 residues. CDR3 residues: CAWSSRFGVYEQYF. The CDR3 bases are TGTGCCTGGAGCTCTAGGTTCGGGGTATACGAGCAGTACTTC. Combining the CDR3 with reference TRBV30 and TRBJ2-7 gives the whole variable domain SQTIHQWPATLVQPVGSPLSLECTVEGTSNPNLYWYRQAAGRGLQLLFYSVGIGQISSEVPQNLSASRPQDRQFILSSKKLLLSDSGFYLCAWSSRFGVYEQYFGPGTRLTVT.

This clonotype was seen only a few times. The chain links TRBV19 to TRBJ2-5, with 8 nucleotides matching TRBD1. Germline V gives CDR1 LNHDA, CDR2 SQIVND (reference sequence). The CDR3 sequence is 16 residues long. The J segment lost 5 bases and the V segment lost 5 bases, leaving 13 bases of the junction unmatched. For the CDR3, the DNA is TGTGCCAGTAGTCCCCAGGGACAGGCCTCGGGGGAGACCCAGTACTTC. This encodes CASSPQGQASGETQYF. The variable domain in full, completed from reference TRBV19 and TRBJ2-5, reads DGGITQSPKYLFRKEGQNVTLSCEQNLNHDAMYWYRQDPGQGLRLIYYSQIVNDFQKGDIAEGYSVSREKKESFPLTVTSAQKNPTAFYLCASSPQGQASGETQYFGPGTRLLVL.

The chain couples TRBV5-3 to TRBJ2-1; D gene uncertain. TRBV5-3 is an ORF; its function is uncertain. The CDR3 sequence is 15 residues long. V was cut by 4 bases and J by 0 bases, with 11 bases left in between. The CDR3 DNA is TGTGCCAGAAGCGCGAGAAGGAGCTCCTACAATGAGCAGTTCTTC. Its translation: CARSARRSSYNEQFF.

This clonotype is labeled as medium-sized. CDR3 nucleotide sequence: TGTGCCAGCAGCCCGTACACAGATACGCAGTATTTT. Protein: CASSPYTDTQYF. This chain uses TRBV13 with TRBJ2-3; no firm D call. Trimming pared 5 bases from V and 2 bases from J, leaving 5 bases between. The CDR3 contains 12 residues. Germline CDR1 reads PRHDT; CDR2 reads FYEKMQ (reference sequence).

J is TRBJ1-5 and V is TRBV11-1, with a weak D call TRBD1 (6 bases). V was pared by 5 bases and J by 5 bases, with 13 bases between. Germline CDR1 reads SGHAT; CDR2 reads FQDESV (reference sequence). The CDR3 is 14 residues long. The CDR3 sequence: CASSPQGTDQPQHF. The DNA for the CDR3 is TGTGCCAGCAGCCCACAGGGAACAGATCAGCCCCAGCATTTT.

The genes are TRBV6-4 and TRBJ2-3; 9 nucleotides agree with TRBD2. The J segment lost 1 base and the V segment lost 4 bases, leaving 9 bases of the junction unmatched. Germline CDR1 and CDR2: MRHNA and SNTAGT. The CDR3 runs to 17 residues. CDR3 sequence: CASSVSAGGPGTDTQYF. The CDR3, as DNA: TGTGCCAGCAGTGTTTCGGCGGGGGGGCCTGGCACAGATACGCAGTATTTT.